The present entry profiles one T cell receptor (beta chain) with its context. What it binds is unknown. This entry belongs to a study of cytomegalovirus exposure and HLA in healthy donors. Points from the study as a whole: Presence/absence analyses assumed roughly uniform sequencing depth across donors. The later analysis indicated that the majority of CMV-associated TCR beta chains appeared HLA-restricted. Sequencing likely caused a cluster of highly shared sequence variants.

Germline V CDR1 and CDR2: SGHRS, YFSETQ. V was pared by 2 bases and J by 3 bases, with 11 bases between. This CDR3 spans 14 amino acids. The PCR made use of 60 Vbeta and 13 Jbeta primers. Sequencing used immunoSEQ multiplex PCR; TCRdb keeps in-frame clones, though not all of them. Of tens of thousands of clones detected, around three quarters appear once; the ten largest clones hold approximately 1%. The TCR comes from a male donor in good health and CMV-seronegative. The rearrangement joins TRBV5-1 to TRBJ1-1; possibly TRBD1 for D (5 bases). The source material was PBMCs. As DNA, the CDR3 is TGCGCCAGCAGCTTTAAACAGGCGGACACTGAAGCTTTCTTT. Its translation: CASSFKQADTEAFF. The variable domain in full, with the rest retrieved from reference TRBV5-1 and TRBJ1-1, is KAGVTQTPRYLIKTRGQQVTLSCSPISGHRSVSWYQQTPGQGLQFLFEYFSETQRNKGNFPGRFSGRQFSNSRSEMNVSTLELGDSALYLCASSFKQADTEAFFGQGTRLTVV.